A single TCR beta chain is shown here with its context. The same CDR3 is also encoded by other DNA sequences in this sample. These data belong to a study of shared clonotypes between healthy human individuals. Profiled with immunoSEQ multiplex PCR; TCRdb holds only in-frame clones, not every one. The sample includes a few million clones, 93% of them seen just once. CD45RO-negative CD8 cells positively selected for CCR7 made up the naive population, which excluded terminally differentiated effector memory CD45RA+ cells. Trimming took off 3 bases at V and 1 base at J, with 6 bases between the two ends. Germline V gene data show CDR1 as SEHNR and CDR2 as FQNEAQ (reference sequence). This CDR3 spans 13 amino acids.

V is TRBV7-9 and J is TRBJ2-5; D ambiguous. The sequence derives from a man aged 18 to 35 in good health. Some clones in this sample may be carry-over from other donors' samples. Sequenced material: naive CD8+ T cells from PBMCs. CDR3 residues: CASSFSSQETQYF. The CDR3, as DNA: TGTGCCAGCAGCTTCAGCTCCCAAGAGACCCAGTACTTC.